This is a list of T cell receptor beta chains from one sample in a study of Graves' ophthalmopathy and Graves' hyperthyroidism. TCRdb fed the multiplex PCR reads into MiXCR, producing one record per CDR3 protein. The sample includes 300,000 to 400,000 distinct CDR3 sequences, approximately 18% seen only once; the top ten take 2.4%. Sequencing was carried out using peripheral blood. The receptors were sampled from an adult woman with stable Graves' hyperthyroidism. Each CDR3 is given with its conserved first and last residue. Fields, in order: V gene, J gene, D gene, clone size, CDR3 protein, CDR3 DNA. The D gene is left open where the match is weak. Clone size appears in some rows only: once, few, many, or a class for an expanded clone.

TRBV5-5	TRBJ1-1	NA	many	CASSLASTGLTEAFF	TGTGCCAGCAGCTTGGCCTCAACGGGGTTGACTGAAGCTTTCTTT
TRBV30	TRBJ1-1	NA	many	CAWSVLDTEAFF	TGTGCCTGGAGTGTACTGGACACTGAAGCTTTCTTT
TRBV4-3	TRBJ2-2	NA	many	CASSQVAGNTGELFF	TGCGCCAGCAGCCAAGTTGCAGGGAACACCGGGGAGCTGTTTTTT
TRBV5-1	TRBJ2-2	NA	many	CASSVGRTGELFF	TGCGCCAGCAGCGTAGGAAGAACCGGGGAGCTGTTTTTT
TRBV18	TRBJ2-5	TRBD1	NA	CASSRQGKTQYF	TGTGCCAGCTCGCGACAGGGCAAGACCCAGTACTTC
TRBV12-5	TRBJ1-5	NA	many	CASGRGGGSQPQHF	TGTGCTAGTGGTCGCGGTGGCGGATCTCAGCCCCAGCATTTT
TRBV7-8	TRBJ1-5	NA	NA	CASSLGGPHSNQPQHF	TGTGCCAGCAGCTTAGGGGGGCCTCATAGCAATCAGCCCCAGCATTTT
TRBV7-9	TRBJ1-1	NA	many	CASSPAGLNTEAFF	TGTGCCAGCAGCCCCGCAGGGTTGAACACTGAAGCTTTCTTT
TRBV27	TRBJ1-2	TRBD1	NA	CATQGQGAGYGYTF	TGTGCCACCCAGGGACAGGGGGCGGGGTATGGCTACACCTTC
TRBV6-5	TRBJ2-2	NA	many	CASSYLPGRNTGELFF	TGTGCCAGCAGTTACCTTCCGGGACGGAACACCGGGGAGCTGTTTTTT
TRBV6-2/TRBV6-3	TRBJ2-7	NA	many	CASSYKGWYEQYF	TGTGCCAGCAGTTACAAGGGATGGTACGAGCAGTACTTC
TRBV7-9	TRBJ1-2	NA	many	CASSSVRNYGYTF	TGTGCCAGCAGCTCTGTCAGGAACTATGGCTACACCTTC
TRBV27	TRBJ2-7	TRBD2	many	CASSLGSLASSYEQYF	TGTGCCAGCAGTTTAGGTTCACTAGCGAGCTCCTACGAGCAGTACTTC
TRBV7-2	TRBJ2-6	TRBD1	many	CASRHGMRQGLHGANVLTF	TGTGCCAGCAGACACGGCATGAGACAGGGTTTACACGGGGCCAACGTCCTGACTTTC
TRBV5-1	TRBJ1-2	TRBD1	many	CASTGGQERGYGYTF	TGCGCCAGCACGGGAGGACAGGAGAGGGGCTATGGCTACACCTTC
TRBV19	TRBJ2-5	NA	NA	CASSSSGSPSLRETQYF	TGTGCCAGTAGCTCCTCGGGGTCCCCCTCGTTGCGAGAGACCCAGTACTTC
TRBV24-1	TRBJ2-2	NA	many	CATSDSPSGNTGELFF	TGTGCCACCAGTGATTCCCCGTCGGGGAACACCGGGGAGCTGTTTTTT
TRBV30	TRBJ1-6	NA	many	CAWSTRNSPLHF	TGTGCCTGGAGTACGCGGAATTCACCCCTCCACTTT
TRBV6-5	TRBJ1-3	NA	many	CASSYSKGLNSGNTIYF	TGTGCCAGCAGTTACTCGAAAGGTTTAAACTCTGGAAACACCATATATTTT
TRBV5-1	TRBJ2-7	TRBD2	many	CASSSLTSGATYEQYF	TGCGCCAGCAGCTCCCTTACCAGCGGGGCCACCTACGAGCAGTACTTC
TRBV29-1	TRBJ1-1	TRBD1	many	CSVEESRGPSTEAFF	TGCAGCGTTGAGGAGAGCAGGGGGCCGAGCACTGAAGCTTTCTTT
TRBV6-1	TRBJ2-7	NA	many	CASTIQGTSYEQYF	TGTGCCAGCACCATACAGGGAACCTCCTACGAGCAGTACTTC
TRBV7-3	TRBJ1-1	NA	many	CASSSGQNTEAFF	TGTGCCAGCAGTTCCGGACAGAACACTGAAGCTTTCTTT
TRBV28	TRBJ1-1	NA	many	CASSRPTEAFF	TGTGCCAGCAGCCGCCCCACTGAAGCTTTCTTT
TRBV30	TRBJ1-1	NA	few	CAWSVPGGGTEAFF	TGTGCCTGGAGTGTACCCGGGGGCGGCACTGAAGCTTTCTTT
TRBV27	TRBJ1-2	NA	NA	CASSLSPGKGYTF	TGTGCCAGCAGTTTATCTCCGGGAAAGGGCTACACCTTC
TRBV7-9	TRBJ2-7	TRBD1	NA	CASSGQGGYEQYF	TGTGCCAGCAGCGGACAGGGGGGGTACGAGCAGTACTTC
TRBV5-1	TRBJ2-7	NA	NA	CASSDSGFYEQYF	TGCGCCAGCAGCGATTCAGGGTTCTACGAGCAGTACTTC
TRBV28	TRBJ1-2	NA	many	CASSQDGRGGYTF	TGTGCCAGCAGTCAGGACGGGCGTGGTGGCTACACCTTC
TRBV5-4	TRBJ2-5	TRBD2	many	CASSLDGRPQETQYF	TGTGCCAGCAGCTTAGACGGGAGGCCTCAAGAGACCCAGTACTTC
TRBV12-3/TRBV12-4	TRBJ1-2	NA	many	CASSGRHGYGYTF	TGTGCCAGCAGTGGACGACACGGCTATGGCTACACCTTC
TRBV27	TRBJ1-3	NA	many	CASSLSPTGRNTIYF	TGTGCCAGCAGTTTATCGCCCACAGGAAGAAACACCATATATTTT
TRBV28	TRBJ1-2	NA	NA	CASSYYLGLNYGYTF	TGTGCCAGCAGTTACTACCTGGGACTGAACTATGGCTACACCTTC
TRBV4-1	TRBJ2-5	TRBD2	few	CASSHTLRAGEIQETQYF	TGCGCCAGCAGCCACACCCTGCGGGCGGGAGAGATACAAGAGACCCAGTACTTC
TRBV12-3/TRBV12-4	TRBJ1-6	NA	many	CASSSRTDFNSPLHF	TGTGCCAGCAGTTCCCGGACAGATTTTAATTCACCCCTCCACTTT
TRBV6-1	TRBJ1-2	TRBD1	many	CASSEVQGAAYGYTF	TGTGCCAGCAGTGAAGTCCAGGGGGCAGCTTATGGCTACACCTTC
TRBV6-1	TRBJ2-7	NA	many	CASSPRRQGDSYEQYF	TGTGCCAGCAGCCCCCGACGGCAGGGAGACTCCTACGAGCAGTACTTC
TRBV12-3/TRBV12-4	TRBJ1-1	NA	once	CASSLWPKKGEMNTEAFF	TGTGCCAGCAGTTTATGGCCAAAGAAGGGAGAGATGAACACTGAAGCTTTCTTT
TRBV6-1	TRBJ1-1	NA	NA	CASSEQLVITALNTEAFF	TGTGCCAGCAGTGAACAACTAGTTATCACGGCACTGAACACTGAAGCTTTCTTT
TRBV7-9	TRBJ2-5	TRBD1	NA	CASSTTGGSEETQYF	TGTGCCAGCAGCACGACAGGGGGGTCGGAGGAGACCCAGTACTTC
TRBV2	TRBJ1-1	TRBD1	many	CASSAGQGAHTEAFF	TGTGCCAGCAGTGCGGGACAGGGGGCGCATACTGAAGCTTTCTTT
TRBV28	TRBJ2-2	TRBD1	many	CASRVGGQGTGELFF	TGTGCCAGCAGGGTTGGGGGACAGGGGACCGGGGAGCTGTTTTTT
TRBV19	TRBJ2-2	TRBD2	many	CASSMAEREAAPNTGELFF	TGTGCCAGTAGTATGGCAGAGCGGGAGGCGGCCCCGAACACCGGGGAGCTGTTTTTT
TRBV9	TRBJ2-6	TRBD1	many	CASSPGTVSLGANVLTF	TGTGCCAGCAGCCCTGGGACAGTCTCCTTGGGGGCCAACGTCCTGACTTTC